Sequencing of this T cell receptor (beta chain) was carried out in a study of blood T cell repertoires in COVID-19. Only in-frame clones appear in the TCRdb table, and some are missing; sequencing was by immunoSEQ multiplex PCR. The sample yields 45,000 to 70,000 clones, roughly nine tenths seen once. Trimming pared 2 bases from V and 11 bases from J, leaving 18 bases between. Germline loops: CDR1 LGHDT, CDR2 YNNKEL (reference sequence). This CDR3 spans 14 amino acids. The TCR comes from a woman aged 60-70 years with active or convalescent COVID-19. This chain connects TRBV3-1 (or the pseudogene TRBV3-2) to TRBJ1-1; the D gene is possibly TRBD1 (5 bases). Input material: peripheral blood. The DNA of the CDR3 is TGTGCCAGCAGCCAAAAGGGGAATAGATTTAGGGCTTTCTTT. Residues: CASSQKGNRFRAFF.